This T cell receptor beta chain was profiled in a study of blood T cell repertoires in COVID-19. The trim removed 8 bases at V and 0 bases at J, leaving 6 bases unmatched. CDR1 is MNHNY, CDR2 SVGAGI, per germline (reference sequence). The CDR3 totals 16 residues. Measured with immunoSEQ multiplex PCR; TCRdb has only the in-frame clones, and not every one. The repertoire includes around 150,000 clones, roughly 90% of them detected once, and 6.6% sits in the top ten. Sequenced: PBMCs or T cells enriched from blood (not recorded which). The receptor comes from a woman aged 50 to 60 who had recovered from COVID-19. The chain combines TRBV6-6 with TRBJ2-1; 11 bases are a match to TRBD2. CDR3 loop: CASATSGGSSYNEQFF. CDR3 sequence (DNA): TGTGCCAGCGCCACTAGCGGGGGAAGCTCCTACAATGAGCAGTTCTTC.